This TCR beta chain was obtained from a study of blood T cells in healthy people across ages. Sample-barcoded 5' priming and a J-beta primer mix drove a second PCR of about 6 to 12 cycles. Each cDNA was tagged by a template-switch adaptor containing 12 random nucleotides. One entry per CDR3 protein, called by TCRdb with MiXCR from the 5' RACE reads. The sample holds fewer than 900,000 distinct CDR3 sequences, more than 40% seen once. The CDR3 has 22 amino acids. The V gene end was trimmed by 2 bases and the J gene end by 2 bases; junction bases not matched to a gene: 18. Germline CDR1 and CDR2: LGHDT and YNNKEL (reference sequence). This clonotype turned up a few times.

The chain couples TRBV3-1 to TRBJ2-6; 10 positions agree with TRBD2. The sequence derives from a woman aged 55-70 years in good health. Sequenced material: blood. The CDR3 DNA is TGTGCCAGCAGCCAAAGGCTCGCTAGCGGGAGCATTACTGGGACTGGGGCCAACGTCCTGACTTTC. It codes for CASSQRLASGSITGTGANVLTF.